The entry that follows covers one T cell receptor (beta chain) sequence. The antigen remains unidentified. The PCR was carried out with 60 Vbeta primers and 13 Jbeta primers. Libraries were prepared by immunoSEQ multiplex PCR; TCRdb keeps only in-frame clonotypes and omits some of them. This sample's table has about 170,000 clones. This sample stems from a study of cytomegalovirus exposure and HLA in healthy donors. Germline V lookup: CDR1 MNHNY, CDR2 SVGAGI (reference sequence). The CDR3 runs to 14 residues. V lost 8 bases, J lost 7 bases, and 18 bases lay in between. Study results and caveats: It was reported that TCR beta sequences correctly inferred the HLA-A and HLA-B alleles for most subjects.

Donors likely had unrecorded immune exposures despite being nominally healthy when sampled. The gene calls are TRBV6-6 and TRBJ1-5, with a weak D call TRBD1 (5 bases). The sequenced sample was PBMCs. The sequence was collected from a woman aged 60-75 years in good health and CMV-seronegative. CDR3 loop: CASRWAGQGQPQHF. CDR3 nucleotide sequence: TGTGCCAGCCGGTGGGCAGGGCAAGGACAGCCCCAGCATTTT.